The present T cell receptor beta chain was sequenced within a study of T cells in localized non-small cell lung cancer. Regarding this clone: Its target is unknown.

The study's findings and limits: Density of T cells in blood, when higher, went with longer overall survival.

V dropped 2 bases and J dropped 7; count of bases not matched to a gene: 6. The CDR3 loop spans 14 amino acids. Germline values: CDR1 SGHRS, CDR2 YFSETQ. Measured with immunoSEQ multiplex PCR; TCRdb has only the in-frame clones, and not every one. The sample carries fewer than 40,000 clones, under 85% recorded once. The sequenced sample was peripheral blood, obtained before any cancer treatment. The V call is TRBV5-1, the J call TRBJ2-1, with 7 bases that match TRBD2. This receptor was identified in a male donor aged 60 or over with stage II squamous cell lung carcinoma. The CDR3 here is CASSFRGSENEQFF. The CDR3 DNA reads TGCGCCAGCAGCTTCCGCGGGAGTGAAAATGAGCAGTTCTTC.